The 11 T cell receptor beta chains given below trace back to one sample, sequenced in a study of blood T cell repertoires in COVID-19 (dated by TCRdb to the early 2020s). The library was prepared using the immunoSEQ multiplex PCR assay. In TCRdb, the immuneACCESS table is reduced to in-frame sequences with V and J assigned. These tables do not hold every clone; where another copy was compared, an unresolved V gene accounts for under half, and the others remain unexplained. The sample table shows a few hundred thousand clones, and about 85% are seen once. The ten largest clones take up 5.5% to 6% of the sample. The sequenced sample was PBMCs or T cells enriched from blood (not recorded which). Every receptor here comes from a woman aged 25 to 39 who had recovered from COVID-19.

The V and J genes are TRBV4-1 and TRBJ1-1, with 10 bases lining up with TRBD1. Germline assignment: CDR1 MGHRA and CDR2 YSYEKL. J lost 5 bases, V lost 3 bases, and 3 bases had no gene match. CDR3 length: 14 amino acids. DNA for the CDR3: TGCGCCAGCAGCCAGGGGACAGGGGTAACTGAAGCTTTCTTT. Its translation: CASSQGTGVTEAFF.

The chain employs TRBV18 and TRBJ1-1; weak D call: TRBD1 (5 bases). Germline assignment: CDR1 KGHSH and CDR2 LQKENI. This CDR3 is built from 15 residues. The V and J ends lost 1 base and 2 bases respectively, with 11 bases between them. The CDR3 DNA is TGTGCCAGCTCACCACAAAAGACAGATAACACTGAAGCTTTCTTT. It encodes CASSPQKTDNTEAFF.

This chain connects TRBV19 to TRBJ1-3; a weak D match, TRBD1 (6 bases). CDR3 length equals 16 residues. Trimming stripped 1 base from V and 0 bases from J, with 10 bases between. The germline CDR1 and CDR2 sequences are LNHDA and SQIVND (reference sequence). CDR3 residues: CASSIAQGISGNTIYF. Here the CDR3 DNA reads TGTGCCAGTAGTATAGCACAGGGAATCTCTGGAAACACCATATATTTT.

This chain uses TRBV18 with TRBJ2-2; D might be TRBD1 (6 bases). The CDR3 length is 12 residues. The V gene's germline CDR1 is KGHSH and CDR2 LQKENI. V lost 6 bases and J lost 6, with 8 bases in between. CDR3 residues: CASSTGSGELFF. The CDR3 coding sequence is TGTGCCAGCTCTACAGGGTCCGGGGAGCTGTTTTTT.

V gene TRBV5-6 combines with J gene TRBJ1-2; no clear D gene. The CDR3 loop spans 13 amino acids. The germline V and J ends were trimmed by 1 base and 2 bases, with 6 bases remaining between them. Germline values: CDR1 SGHDT, CDR2 YYEEEE. The CDR3 nucleotides read TGTGCCAGCAGCTTGCGGGGAAACTATGGCTACACCTTC. Its protein product is CASSLRGNYGYTF. Variable domain in full (rest from reference TRBV5-6 and TRBJ1-2): DAGVTQSPTHLIKTRGQQVTLRCSPKSGHDTVSWYQQALGQGPQFIFQYYEEEERQRGNFPDRFSGHQFPNYSSELNVNALLLGDSALYLCASSLRGNYGYTFGSGTRLTVV.

J is TRBJ1-2 and V is TRBV2; 7 nucleotides match TRBD1. The V gene's germline CDR1 is SNHLY and CDR2 FYNNEI. V dropped 10 bases and J dropped 1; count of bases not matched to a gene: 6. This CDR3 is 13 amino acids long. The CDR3 DNA follows: TGTGCCACCGACAGGGAGAATAACTATGGCTACACCTTC. This sequence encodes CATDRENNYGYTF.

The J gene is TRBJ1-1, the V gene TRBV7-2; 11 bases fit TRBD1. This CDR3 contains 17 residues. V shed 5 bases, J shed 0 bases, and the junction held 8 bases outside the gene matches. CDR1 and CDR2 (germline): SGHTA, FQGNSA. CDR3 DNA: TGTGCCAGCAGCCCCGGGACAGGGGGATTGGTGAACACTGAAGCTTTCTTT. It translates to CASSPGTGGLVNTEAFF.

V gene TRBV5-1 combines with J gene TRBJ2-3; the match to TRBD2 covers 10 bases. This CDR3 spans 15 amino acids. Germline V gives CDR1 SGHRS, CDR2 YFSETQ. Germline trimming cut 7 bases from V and 10 bases from J; bases unmatched to any gene: 15. The CDR3 coding sequence is TGCGCCAGCGGGGCGCTAGCGGGGGACTTGGCGGCGCAGTATTTT. Translating it yields CASGALAGDLAAQYF.

V usage is TRBV5-4 and J usage is TRBJ1-5; D gene unclear. The germline V gene has CDR1 SGHNT and CDR2 YYREEE (reference sequence). The CDR3 length is 12 residues. V shed 4 bases and J shed 6 bases, with 8 bases lying between them. The CDR3: CASSQPGQPQHF. DNA for the CDR3: TGTGCCAGCAGCCAACCCGGTCAGCCCCAGCATTTT.

This chain uses TRBV6-2 or TRBV6-3 with TRBJ1-6, with 7 bases fitting TRBD1. The V segment lost 6 bases and the J segment 3 bases; nucleotides outside the gene matches: 5. CDR3 length: 15 residues. Germline V lookup: CDR1 MNHEY, CDR2 SVGEGT. The CDR3 loop is CASSRDSNYNSPLHF. As DNA, the CDR3 is TGTGCCAGCAGCCGGGACAGCAACTATAATTCACCCCTCCACTTT.

This sequence joins TRBV19 and TRBJ2-3, with 8 bases that match TRBD2. The CDR3 is 18 residues long. J gave up 6 bases and V 5 bases, and 19 bases lay outside the gene matches. In germline, CDR1 is LNHDA, CDR2 SQIVND (reference sequence). The CDR3 DNA reads as TGTGCCAGTAGTCCCCCGGGGCTAGCGGTCCCGGGGGGGGATACGCAGTATTTT. Encoded protein: CASSPPGLAVPGGDTQYF.